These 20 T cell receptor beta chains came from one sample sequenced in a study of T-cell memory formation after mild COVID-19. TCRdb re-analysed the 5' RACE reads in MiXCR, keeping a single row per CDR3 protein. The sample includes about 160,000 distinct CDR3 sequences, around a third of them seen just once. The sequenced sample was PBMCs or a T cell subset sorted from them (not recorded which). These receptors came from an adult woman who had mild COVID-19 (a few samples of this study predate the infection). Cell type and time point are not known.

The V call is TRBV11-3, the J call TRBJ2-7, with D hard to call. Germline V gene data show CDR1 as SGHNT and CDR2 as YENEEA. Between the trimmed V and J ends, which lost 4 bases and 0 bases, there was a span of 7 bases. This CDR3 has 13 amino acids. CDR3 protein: CASSSGDSYEQYF. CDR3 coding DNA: TGTGCCAGCAGCTCCGGCGACTCCTACGAGCAGTACTTC.

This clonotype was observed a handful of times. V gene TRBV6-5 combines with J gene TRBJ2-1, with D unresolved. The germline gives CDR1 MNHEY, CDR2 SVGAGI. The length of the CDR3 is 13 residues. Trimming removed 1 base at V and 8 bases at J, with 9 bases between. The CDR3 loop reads CASSYLAEYEQFF. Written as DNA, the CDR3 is TGTGCCAGCAGTTACTTAGCAGAATATGAGCAGTTCTTC.

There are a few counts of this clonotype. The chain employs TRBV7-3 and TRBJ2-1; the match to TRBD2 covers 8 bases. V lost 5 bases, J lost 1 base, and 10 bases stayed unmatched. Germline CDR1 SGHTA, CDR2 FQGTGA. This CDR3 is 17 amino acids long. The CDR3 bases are TGTGCCAGCAGCCAACCCCCTACTAGCGGATCCTACAATGAGCAGTTCTTC. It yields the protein CASSQPPTSGSYNEQFF.

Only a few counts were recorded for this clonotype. The CDR3 loop is CASSQVLVGSDEQYF. In nucleotides, the CDR3 is TGCGCCAGCAGCCAAGTATTAGTGGGTTCTGACGAGCAGTACTTC. The genes are TRBV4-1 and TRBJ2-7, with unresolved D. The CDR3 length is 15 residues. V gave up 1 base and J gave up 5 bases, with 15 bases separating them. Germline V gene lookup returns CDR1 MGHRA and CDR2 YSYEKL.

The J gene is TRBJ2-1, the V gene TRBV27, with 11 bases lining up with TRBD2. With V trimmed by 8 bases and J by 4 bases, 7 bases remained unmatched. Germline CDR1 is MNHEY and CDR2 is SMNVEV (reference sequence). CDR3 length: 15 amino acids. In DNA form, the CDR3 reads TGTGCCAGCTCCATGGGGACTAGCGGTTACAATGAGCAGTTCTTC. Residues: CASSMGTSGYNEQFF.

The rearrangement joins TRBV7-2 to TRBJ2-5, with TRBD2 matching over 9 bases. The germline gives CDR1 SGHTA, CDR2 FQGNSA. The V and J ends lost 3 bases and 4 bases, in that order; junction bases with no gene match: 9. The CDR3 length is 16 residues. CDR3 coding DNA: TGTGCCAGCAGCTTCGGTAGCGGGAGTTTCGGAGAGACCCAGTACTTC. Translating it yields CASSFGSGSFGETQYF.

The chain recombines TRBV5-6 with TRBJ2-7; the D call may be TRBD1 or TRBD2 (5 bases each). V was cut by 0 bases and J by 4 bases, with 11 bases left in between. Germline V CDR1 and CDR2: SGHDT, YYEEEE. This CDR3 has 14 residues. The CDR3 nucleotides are TGTGCCAGCAGCTTGGGGGACGGAAATTACGAGCAGTACTTC. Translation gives CASSLGDGNYEQYF.

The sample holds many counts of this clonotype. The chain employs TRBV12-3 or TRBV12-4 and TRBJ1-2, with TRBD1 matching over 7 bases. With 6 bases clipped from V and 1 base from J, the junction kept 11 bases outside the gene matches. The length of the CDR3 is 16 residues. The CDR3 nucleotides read TGTGCCAGCAGGCCGACAGGGACTGGGTTTAACTATGGCTACACCTTC. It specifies CASRPTGTGFNYGYTF.

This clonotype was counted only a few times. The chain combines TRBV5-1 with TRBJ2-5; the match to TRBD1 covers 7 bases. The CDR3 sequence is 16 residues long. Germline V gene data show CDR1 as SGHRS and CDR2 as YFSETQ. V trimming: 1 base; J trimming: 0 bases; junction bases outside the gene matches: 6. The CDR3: CASSLTTGTDQETQYF. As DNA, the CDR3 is TGCGCCAGCAGCTTGACGACCGGGACAGACCAAGAGACCCAGTACTTC.

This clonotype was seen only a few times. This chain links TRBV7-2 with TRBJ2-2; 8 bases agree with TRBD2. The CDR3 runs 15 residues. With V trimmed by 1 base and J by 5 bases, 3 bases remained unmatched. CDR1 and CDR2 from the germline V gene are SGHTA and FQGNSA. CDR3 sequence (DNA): TGTGCCAGCAGCTTAGTACTAGCGGTAACCGGGGAGCTGTTTTTT. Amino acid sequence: CASSLVLAVTGELFF.

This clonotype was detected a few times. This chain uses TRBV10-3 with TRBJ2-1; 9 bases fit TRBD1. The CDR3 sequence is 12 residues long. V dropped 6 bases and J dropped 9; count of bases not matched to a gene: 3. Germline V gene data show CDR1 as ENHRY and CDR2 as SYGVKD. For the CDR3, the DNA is TGTGCCATCAGGGGGGACAGGGTTGAGCAGTTCTTC. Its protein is CAIRGDRVEQFF.

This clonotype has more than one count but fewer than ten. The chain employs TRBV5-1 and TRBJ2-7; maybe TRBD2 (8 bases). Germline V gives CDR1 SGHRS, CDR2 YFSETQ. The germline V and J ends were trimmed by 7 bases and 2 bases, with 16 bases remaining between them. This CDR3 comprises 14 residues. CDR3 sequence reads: CASSREGQTYEQYF. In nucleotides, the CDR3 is TGCGCCAGCTCTCGGGAGGGACAGACCTACGAGCAGTACTTC. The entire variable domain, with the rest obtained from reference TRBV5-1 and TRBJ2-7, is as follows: KAGVTQTPRYLIKTRGQQVTLSCSPISGHRSVSWYQQTPGQGLQFLFEYFSETQRNKGNFPGRFSGRQFSNSRSEMNVSTLELGDSALYLCASSREGQTYEQYFGPGTRLTVT.

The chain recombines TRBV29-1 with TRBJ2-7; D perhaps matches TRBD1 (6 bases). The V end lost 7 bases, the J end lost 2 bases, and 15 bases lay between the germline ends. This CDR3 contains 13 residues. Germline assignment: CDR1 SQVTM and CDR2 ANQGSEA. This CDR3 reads CSAGQNTPYEQYF. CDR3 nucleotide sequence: TGCAGCGCTGGACAGAATACCCCCTACGAGCAGTACTTC.

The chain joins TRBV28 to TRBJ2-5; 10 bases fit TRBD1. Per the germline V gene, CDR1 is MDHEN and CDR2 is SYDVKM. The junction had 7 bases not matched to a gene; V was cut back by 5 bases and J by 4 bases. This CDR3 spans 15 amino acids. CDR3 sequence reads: CASSQDRGRGETQYF. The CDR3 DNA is TGTGCCAGCAGTCAGGACAGGGGGAGGGGAGAGACCCAGTACTTC.

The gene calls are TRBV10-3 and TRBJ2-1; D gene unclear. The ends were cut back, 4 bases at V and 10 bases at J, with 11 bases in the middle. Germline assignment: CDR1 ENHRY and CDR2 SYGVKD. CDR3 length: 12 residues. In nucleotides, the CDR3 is TGTGCCATCAGTGTCCCTGGTGCAGAGCAGTTCTTC. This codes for CAISVPGAEQFF.

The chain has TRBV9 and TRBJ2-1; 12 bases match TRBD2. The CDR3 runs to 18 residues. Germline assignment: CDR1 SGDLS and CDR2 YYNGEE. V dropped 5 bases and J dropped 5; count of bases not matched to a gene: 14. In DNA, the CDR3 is TGTGCCAGCAGTCGGCCTCGTACCGGACTAGCGGGACACAATGAGCAGTTCTTC. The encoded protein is CASSRPRTGLAGHNEQFF.

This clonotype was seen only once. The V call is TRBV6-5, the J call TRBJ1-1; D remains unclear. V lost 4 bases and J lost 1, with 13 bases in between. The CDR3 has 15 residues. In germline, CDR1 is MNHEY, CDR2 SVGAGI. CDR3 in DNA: TGTGCCAGCAGTTTGAACGACATGGCGAACACTGAAGCTTTCTTT. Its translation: CASSLNDMANTEAFF.

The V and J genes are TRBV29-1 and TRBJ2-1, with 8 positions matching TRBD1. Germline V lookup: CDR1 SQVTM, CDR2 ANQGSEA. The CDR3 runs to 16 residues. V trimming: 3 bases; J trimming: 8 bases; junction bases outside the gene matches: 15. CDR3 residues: CSVDGPRGRGHDEQFF. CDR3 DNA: TGCAGCGTTGACGGTCCTAGAGGCAGGGGGCATGATGAGCAGTTCTTC.

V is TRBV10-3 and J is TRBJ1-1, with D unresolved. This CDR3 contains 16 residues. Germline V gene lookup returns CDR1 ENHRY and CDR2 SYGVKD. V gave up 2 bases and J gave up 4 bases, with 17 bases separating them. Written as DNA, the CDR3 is TGTGCCATCAGTGAGACCTCCGGGTCCCGGGTCACTGAAGCTTTCTTT. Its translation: CAISETSGSRVTEAFF.

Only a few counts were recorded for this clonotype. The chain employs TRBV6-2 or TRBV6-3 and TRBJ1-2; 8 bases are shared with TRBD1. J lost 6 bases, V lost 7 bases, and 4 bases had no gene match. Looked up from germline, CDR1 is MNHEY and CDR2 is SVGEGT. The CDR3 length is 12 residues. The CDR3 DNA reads TGTGCCAGCATCGGACAGGGAGATGGCTACACCTTC. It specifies CASIGQGDGYTF.